The T cell receptor (beta chain) under discussion was sequenced for a study of PD-1 blockade in classical Hodgkin lymphoma. Study in general: Patients were infused with nivolumab 3 mg/kg every 2 weeks. Study results and limitations: Compared with baseline, CD4+ but not CD8+ TCR diversity had risen significantly by C4D1. Complete responders showed a baseline diversity that resembled the diversity of newly diagnosed patients. Newly diagnosed patients had baseline TCR diversity that was reportedly lower than that of healthy donors.

This clone was seen a few times. Its matching antigen is unknown. Profiling relied on immunoSEQ multiplex PCR, and the TCRdb table lists in-frame clones only, not all of them. Among tens of thousands of clones listed, about three quarters were seen once. Each patient relapsed following autologous stem cell transplantation, and prior brentuximab vedotin exposure differed. Germline values: CDR1 MNHNY, CDR2 SVGAGI (reference sequence). The CDR3 has 15 amino acids. The V gene end was trimmed by 0 bases and the J gene end by 5 bases; junction bases not matched to a gene: 4. The source material was peripheral blood mononuclear cells (PBMCs), sampled at baseline. The chain recombines TRBV6-6 with TRBJ2-7; 10 bases line up with TRBD1. The TCR sequence derives from a human donor with classical Hodgkin lymphoma. The CDR3 is CASSYSRQGADEQYF. Here the CDR3 DNA reads TGTGCCAGCAGTTACTCCAGACAGGGGGCCGACGAGCAGTACTTC.